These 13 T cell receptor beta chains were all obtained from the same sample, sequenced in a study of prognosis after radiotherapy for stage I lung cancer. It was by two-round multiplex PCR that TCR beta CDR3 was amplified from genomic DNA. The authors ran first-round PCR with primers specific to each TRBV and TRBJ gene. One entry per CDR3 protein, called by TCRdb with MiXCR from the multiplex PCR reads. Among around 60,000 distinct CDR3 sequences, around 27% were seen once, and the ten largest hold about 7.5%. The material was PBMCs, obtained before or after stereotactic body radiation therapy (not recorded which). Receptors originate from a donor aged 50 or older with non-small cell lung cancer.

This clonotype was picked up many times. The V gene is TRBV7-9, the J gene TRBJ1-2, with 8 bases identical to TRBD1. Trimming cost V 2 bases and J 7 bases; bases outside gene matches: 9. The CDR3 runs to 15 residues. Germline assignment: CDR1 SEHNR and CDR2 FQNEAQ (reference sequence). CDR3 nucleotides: TGTGCCAGCAGCTTAAATGCGGGACAGGAGAGTGGCTACACCTTC. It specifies CASSLNAGQESGYTF.

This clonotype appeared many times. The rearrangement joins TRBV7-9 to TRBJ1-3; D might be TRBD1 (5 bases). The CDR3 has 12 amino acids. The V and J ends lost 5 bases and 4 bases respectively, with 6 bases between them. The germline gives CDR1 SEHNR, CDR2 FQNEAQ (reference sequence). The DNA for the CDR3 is TGTGCCAGCAGCGGGGGAGGAAACACCATATATTTT. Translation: CASSGGGNTIYF.

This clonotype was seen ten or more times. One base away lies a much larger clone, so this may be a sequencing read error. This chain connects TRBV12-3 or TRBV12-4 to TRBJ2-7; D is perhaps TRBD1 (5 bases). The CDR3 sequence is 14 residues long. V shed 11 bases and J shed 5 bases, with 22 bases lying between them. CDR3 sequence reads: CACKFSQGIHEQYF. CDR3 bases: TGTGCCTGCAAGTTTTCGCAGGGTATCCACGAGCAGTACTTC.

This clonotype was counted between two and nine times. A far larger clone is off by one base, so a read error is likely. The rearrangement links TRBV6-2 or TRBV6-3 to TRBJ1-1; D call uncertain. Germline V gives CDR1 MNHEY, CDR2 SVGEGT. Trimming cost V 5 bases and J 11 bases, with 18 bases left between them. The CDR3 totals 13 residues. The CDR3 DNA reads TGTGCCAGCAGTGAAGACGGATACCTGTGTGCTTTCTTT. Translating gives CASSEDGYLCAFF.

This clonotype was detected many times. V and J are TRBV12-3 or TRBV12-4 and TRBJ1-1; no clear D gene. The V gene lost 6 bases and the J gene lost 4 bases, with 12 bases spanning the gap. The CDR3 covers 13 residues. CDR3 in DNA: TGTGCCAGCAGCCGCAAGGCGGGCACTGAAGCTTTCTTT. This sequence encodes CASSRKAGTEAFF.

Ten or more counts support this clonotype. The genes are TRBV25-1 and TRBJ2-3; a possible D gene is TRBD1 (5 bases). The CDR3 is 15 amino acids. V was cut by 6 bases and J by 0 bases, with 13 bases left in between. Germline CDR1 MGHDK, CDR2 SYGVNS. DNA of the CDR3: TGTGCCAGCAGCCCGAAGGGGATGAGCACAGATACGCAGTATTTT. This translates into CASSPKGMSTDTQYF.

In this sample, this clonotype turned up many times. The CDR3 reads CASSLAGTGVYEQYF. The CDR3 DNA reads as TGTGCCAGCAGCTTAGCCGGGACAGGGGTCTACGAGCAGTACTTC. The chain employs TRBV7-2 and TRBJ2-7; 10 bases align to TRBD1. Germline trimming cut 0 bases from V and 3 bases from J; bases unmatched to any gene: 2. The germline CDR1 and CDR2 sequences are SGHTA and FQGNSA. The CDR3 extends over 15 amino acids.

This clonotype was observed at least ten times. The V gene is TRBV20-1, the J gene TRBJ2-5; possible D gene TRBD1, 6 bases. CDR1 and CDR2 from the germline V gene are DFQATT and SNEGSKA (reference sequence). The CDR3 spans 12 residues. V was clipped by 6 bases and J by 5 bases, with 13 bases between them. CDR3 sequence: CSARPQGETQYF. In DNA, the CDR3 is TGCAGTGCCCGGCCCCAGGGGGAGACCCAGTACTTC.

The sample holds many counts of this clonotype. CDR3: CASSQGAENTEAFF. The DNA of the CDR3 is TGTGCCAGCAGCCAGGGGGCAGAGAACACTGAAGCTTTCTTT. This chain uses TRBV7-2 with TRBJ1-1; 8 nucleotides match TRBD1. CDR3 size: 14 residues. Trimming cost V 5 bases and J 1 base; bases outside gene matches: 3. Germline V gives CDR1 SGHTA, CDR2 FQGNSA.

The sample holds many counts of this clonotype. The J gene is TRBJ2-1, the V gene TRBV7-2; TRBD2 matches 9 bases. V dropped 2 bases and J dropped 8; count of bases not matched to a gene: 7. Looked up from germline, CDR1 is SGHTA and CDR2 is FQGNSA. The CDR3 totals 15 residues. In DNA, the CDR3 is TGTGCCAGCAGCTTAAGGACTAGCGATTTCGATGAGCAGTTCTTC. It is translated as CASSLRTSDFDEQFF.

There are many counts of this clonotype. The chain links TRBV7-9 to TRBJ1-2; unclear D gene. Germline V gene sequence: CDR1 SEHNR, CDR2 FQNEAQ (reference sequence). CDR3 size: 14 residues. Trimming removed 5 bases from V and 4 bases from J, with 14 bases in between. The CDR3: CASSLAVFGYGYTF. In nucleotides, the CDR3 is TGTGCCAGCAGCCTCGCGGTTTTTGGCTATGGCTACACCTTC.

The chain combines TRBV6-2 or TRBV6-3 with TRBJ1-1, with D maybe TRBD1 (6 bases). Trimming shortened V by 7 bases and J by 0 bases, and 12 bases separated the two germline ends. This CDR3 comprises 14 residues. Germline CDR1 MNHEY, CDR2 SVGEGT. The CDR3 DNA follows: TGTGCCAGCACACCGACAGGCCTGAACACTGAAGCTTTCTTT. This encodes CASTPTGLNTEAFF.

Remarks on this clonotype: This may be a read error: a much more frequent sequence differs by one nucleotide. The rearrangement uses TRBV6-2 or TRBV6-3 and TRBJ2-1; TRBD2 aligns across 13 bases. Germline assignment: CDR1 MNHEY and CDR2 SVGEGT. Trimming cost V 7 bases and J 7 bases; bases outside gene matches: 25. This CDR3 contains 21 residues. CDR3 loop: CASTWKPPGLAGCLERNEQFF. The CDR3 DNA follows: TGTGCCAGCACCTGGAAACCGCCGGGACTAGCGGGGTGTTTAGAACGGAATGAGCAGTTCTTC.